The clone carrying this TCR beta chain was detected a few times. V was pared by 7 bases and J by 3 bases, with 6 bases of the junction left unmatched. This CDR3 has 16 amino acids. The TCR beta CDR3 regions underwent amplification using RNA transcripts as the source. First-round RT-PCR targeting the TCR CDR3 was performed with the HTBI primer set. TCRdb recomputed calls from the multiplex PCR reads with MiXCR, one row per CDR3 protein. The repertoire consists of roughly 700,000 distinct CDR3 sequences, with approximately 36% occurring once and the leading ten covering more than 25%. This sample stems from a study of T cells in Graves' hyperthyroidism and ophthalmopathy. Study-wide context: Sampling of peripheral blood happened at initial diagnosis, prior to any treatment.

Graves' hyperthyroidism was deemed stable given no ophthalmopathy progression within 18 months. Together with thyroid ultrasound, orbital computed tomography, serum thyroxine and TRAb, clinical symptoms were used for diagnoses. This receptor was taken from a middle-aged woman with Graves' hyperthyroidism. Sample: blood. J is TRBJ1-6 and V is TRBV12-3 or TRBV12-4, with 10 positions matching TRBD1. The CDR3 protein is CASIPGQGLYNSPLHF. CDR3 nucleotide sequence: TGTGCCAGCATCCCGGGACAGGGGCTCTATAATTCACCCCTCCACTTT.